This TCR beta chain was identified during a study of control samples from healthy donors and cancer patients (dated by TCRdb to the early 2020s). There are 13 amino acids in the CDR3, from cysteine to phenylalanine inclusive. The CDR3 DNA has 39 bases and is translated from base 1. The germline V gene gives CDR1 as SNHLY and CDR2 as FYNNEI. V and J are truncated by 4 bases and 3 bases respectively, leaving an intervening sequence of 9 bases. This clone appeared a few times. What antigen it recognizes has not been identified. Qualities for individual bases were not recorded, and no much larger clone is one base off. To prepare the library, the immunoSEQ multiplex PCR assay was applied. The immuneACCESS repertoire file appears here via TCRdb, limited to in-frame rearrangements. These files lack a portion of the clones; in checked studies, under half of the deficit traces to unresolved V genes, and the cause of the others is not known. The sample has some 100,000 clones on record, roughly 92% of them singletons. In total, the top ten clones hold about 2.9% of the sample.

The material sequenced was blood. This TCR derives from a human donor in good health. The donor label of this sample is uncertain. The receptor chain draws on TRBV2 and TRBJ1-1, and perhaps TRBD1 as D gene, on 6 matching bases. This receptor carries the CDR3 CASSVSGDTEAFF. The DNA reads as follows: TGTGCCAGCAGTGTGTCAGGGGACACTGAAGCTTTCTTT.